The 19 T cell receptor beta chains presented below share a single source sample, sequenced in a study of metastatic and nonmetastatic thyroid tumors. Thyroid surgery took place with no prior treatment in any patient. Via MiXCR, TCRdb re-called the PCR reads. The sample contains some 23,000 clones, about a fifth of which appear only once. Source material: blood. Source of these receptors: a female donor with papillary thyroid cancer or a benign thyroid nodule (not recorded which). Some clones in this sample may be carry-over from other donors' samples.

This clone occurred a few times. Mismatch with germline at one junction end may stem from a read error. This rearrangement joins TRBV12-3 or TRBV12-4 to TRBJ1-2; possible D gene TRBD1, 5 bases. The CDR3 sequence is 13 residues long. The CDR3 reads CASIRDGNYVYTF. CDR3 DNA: TGTGCCAGCATTAGGGACGGGAACTATGTCTACACCTTC.

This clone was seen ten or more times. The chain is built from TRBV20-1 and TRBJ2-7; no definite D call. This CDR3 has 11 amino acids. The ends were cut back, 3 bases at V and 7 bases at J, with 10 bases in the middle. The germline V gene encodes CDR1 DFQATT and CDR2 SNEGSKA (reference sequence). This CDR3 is CSASTGREQYF. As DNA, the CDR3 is TGCAGTGCTAGCACCGGTCGTGAGCAGTACTTC.

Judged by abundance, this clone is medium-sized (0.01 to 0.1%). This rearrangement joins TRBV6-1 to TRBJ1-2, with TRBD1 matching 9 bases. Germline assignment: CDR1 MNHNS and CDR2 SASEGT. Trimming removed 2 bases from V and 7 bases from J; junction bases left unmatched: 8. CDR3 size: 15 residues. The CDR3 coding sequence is TGTGCCAGCAGTGAAAATCAAGGGACAGGGCCTGGCTACACCTTC. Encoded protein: CASSENQGTGPGYTF.

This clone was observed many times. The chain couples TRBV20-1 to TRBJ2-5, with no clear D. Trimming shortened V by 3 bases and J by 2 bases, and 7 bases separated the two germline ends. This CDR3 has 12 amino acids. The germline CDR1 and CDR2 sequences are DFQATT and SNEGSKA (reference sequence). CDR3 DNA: TGCAGTGCTAGGCCAGGACAAGAGACCCAGTACTTC. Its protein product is CSARPGQETQYF.

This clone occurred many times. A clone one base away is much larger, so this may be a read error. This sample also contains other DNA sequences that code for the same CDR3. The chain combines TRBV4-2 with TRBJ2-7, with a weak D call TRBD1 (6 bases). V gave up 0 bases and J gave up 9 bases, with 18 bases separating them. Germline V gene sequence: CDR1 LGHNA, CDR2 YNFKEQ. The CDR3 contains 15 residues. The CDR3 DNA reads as TGTGCCAGCAGCCAAGATGGGCAGGGGTCTGGATGGCAGTACTTC. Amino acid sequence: CASSQDGQGSGWQYF.

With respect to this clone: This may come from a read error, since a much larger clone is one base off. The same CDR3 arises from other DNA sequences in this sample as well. Written as DNA, the CDR3 is TGCAGCGGGGGTTACCAAGAGACCCAGTACTTC. Amino acid sequence: CSGGYQETQYF. The gene calls are TRBV20-1 and TRBJ2-5, with D maybe TRBD2 (6 bases). Germline V gives CDR1 DFQATT, CDR2 SNEGSKA (reference sequence). The CDR3 totals 11 residues.

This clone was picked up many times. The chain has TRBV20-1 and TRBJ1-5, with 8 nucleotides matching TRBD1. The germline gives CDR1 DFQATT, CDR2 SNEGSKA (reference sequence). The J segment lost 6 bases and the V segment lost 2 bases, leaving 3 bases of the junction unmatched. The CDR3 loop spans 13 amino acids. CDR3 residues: CSARQGASQPQHF. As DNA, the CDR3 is TGCAGTGCTAGACAGGGGGCCAGTCAGCCCCAGCATTTT.

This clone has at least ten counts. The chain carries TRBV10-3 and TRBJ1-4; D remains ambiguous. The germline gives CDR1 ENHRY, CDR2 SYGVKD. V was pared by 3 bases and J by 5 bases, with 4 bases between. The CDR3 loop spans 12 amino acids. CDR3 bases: TGTGCCATCAGTGATAACAATGAAAAACTGTTTTTT. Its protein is CAISDNNEKLFF.

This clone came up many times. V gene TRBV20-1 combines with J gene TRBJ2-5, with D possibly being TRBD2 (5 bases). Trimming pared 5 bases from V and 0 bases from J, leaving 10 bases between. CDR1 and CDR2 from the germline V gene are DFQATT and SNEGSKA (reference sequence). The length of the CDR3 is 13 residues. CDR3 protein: CSAEADYQETQYF. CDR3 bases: TGCAGTGCTGAGGCGGACTACCAAGAGACCCAGTACTTC.

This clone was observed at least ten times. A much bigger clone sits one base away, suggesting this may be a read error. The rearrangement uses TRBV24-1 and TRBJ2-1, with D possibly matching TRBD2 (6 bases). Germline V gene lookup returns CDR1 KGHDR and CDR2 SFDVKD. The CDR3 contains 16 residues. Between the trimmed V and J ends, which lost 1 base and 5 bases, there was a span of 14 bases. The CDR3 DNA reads TGTGCCACCAGTGATTTAGGAGCGGAGGGCAACAATGAGCAGTTCTTC. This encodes CATSDLGAEGNNEQFF.

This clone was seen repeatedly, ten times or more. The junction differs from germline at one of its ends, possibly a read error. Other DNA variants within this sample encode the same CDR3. CDR3 loop: CAILGSTSYNEQFF. The CDR3 DNA sequence: TGTGCCATCCTGGGCTCGACATCCTACAATGAGCAATTCTTC. The V gene is TRBV10-3, the J gene TRBJ2-1; no reliable D call. This CDR3 has 14 residues. Germline CDR1 ENHRY, CDR2 SYGVKD.

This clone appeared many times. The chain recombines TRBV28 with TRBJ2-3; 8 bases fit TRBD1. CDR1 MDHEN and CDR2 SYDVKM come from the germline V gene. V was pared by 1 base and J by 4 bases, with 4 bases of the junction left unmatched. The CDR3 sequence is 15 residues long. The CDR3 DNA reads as TGTGCCAGCAGTTTATTTGGACAGGGATCAGATACGCAGTATTTT. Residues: CASSLFGQGSDTQYF. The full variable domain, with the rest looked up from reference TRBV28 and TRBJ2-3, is DVKVTQSSRYLVKRTGEKVFLECVQDMDHENMFWYRQDPGLGLRLIYFSYDVKMKEKGDIPEGYSVSREKKERFSLILESASTNQTSMYLCASSLFGQGSDTQYFGPGTRLTVL.

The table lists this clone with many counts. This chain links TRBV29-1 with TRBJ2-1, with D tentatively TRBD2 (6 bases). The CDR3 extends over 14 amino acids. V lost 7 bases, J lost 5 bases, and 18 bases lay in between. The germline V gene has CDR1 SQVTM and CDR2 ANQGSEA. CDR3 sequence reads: CSGSGASENNEQFF. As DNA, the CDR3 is TGCAGCGGGTCTGGGGCTAGCGAAAACAATGAGCAGTTCTTC.

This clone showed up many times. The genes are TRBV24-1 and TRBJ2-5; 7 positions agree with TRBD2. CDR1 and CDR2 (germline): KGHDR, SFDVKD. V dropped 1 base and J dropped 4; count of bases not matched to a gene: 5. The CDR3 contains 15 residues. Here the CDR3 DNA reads TGTGCCACCAGTGATTTTTCCGGGGGGAGAGAGACCCAGTACTTC. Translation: CATSDFSGGRETQYF.

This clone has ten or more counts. The CDR3: CASSIHRGQMRLQNEQFF. CDR3 nucleotides: TGTGCCAGCAGTATCCACCGGGGACAGATGCGCCTACAGAATGAGCAGTTCTTC. The gene calls are TRBV27 and TRBJ2-1, with 7 bases that match TRBD1. V lost 5 bases and J lost 7; bases outside the gene matches: 20. Per germline, CDR1 MNHEY and CDR2 SMNVEV (reference sequence). The CDR3 spans 18 residues.

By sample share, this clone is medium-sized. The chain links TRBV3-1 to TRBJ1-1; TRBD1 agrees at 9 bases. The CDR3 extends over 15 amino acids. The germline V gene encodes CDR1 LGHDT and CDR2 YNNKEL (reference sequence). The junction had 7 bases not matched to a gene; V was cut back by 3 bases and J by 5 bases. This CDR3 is CASSQMGQGRTEAFF. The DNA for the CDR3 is TGTGCCAGCAGCCAGATGGGACAGGGAAGGACTGAAGCTTTCTTT.

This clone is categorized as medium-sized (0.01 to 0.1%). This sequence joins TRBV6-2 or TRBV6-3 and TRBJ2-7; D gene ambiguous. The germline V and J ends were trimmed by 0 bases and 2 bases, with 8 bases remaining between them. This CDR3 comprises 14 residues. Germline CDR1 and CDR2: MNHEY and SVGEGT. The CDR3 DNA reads TGTGCCAGCAGTTACTCGGGCCGAACCTACGAGCAGTACTTC. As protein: CASSYSGRTYEQYF.

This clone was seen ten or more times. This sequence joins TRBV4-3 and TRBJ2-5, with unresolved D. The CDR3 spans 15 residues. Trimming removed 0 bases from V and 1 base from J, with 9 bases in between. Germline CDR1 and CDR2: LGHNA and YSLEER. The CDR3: CASSQDFASQETQYF. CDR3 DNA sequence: TGCGCCAGCAGCCAAGATTTCGCGAGCCAAGAGACCCAGTACTTC.

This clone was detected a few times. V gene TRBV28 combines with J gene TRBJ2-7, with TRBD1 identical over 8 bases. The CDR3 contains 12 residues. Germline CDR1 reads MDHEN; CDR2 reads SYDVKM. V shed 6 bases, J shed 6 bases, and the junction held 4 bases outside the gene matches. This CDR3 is CASRTTGVEQYF. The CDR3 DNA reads TGTGCCAGCAGAACGACAGGGGTCGAGCAGTACTTC.